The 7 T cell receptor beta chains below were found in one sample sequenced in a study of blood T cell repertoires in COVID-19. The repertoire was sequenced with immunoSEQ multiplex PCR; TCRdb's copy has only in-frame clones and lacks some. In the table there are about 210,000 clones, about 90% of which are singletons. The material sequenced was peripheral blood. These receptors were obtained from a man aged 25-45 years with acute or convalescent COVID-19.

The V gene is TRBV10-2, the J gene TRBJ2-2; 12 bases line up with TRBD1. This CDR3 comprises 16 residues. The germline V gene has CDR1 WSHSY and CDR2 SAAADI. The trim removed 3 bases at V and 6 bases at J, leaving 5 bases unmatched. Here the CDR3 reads CASSETGTGGPGELFF. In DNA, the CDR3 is TGCGCCAGCAGTGAAACCGGGACAGGGGGCCCCGGGGAGCTGTTTTTT.

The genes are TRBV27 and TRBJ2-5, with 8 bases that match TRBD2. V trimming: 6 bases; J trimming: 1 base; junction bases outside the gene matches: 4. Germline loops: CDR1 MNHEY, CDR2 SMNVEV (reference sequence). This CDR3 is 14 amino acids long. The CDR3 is CASSLLAGQETQYF. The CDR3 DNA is TGTGCCAGCAGCCTCCTAGCGGGCCAAGAGACCCAGTACTTC.

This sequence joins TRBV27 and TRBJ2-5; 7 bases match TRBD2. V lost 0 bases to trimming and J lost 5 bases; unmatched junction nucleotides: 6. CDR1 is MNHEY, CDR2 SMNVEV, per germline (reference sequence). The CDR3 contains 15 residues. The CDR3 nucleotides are TGTGCCAGCAGTTTATCGGGGGGGAGGAGGGAGACCCAGTACTTC. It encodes CASSLSGGRRETQYF.

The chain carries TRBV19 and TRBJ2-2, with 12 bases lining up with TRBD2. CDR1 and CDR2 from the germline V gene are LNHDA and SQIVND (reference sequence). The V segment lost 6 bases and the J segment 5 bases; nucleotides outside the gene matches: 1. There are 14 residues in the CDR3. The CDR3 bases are TGTGCCAGTAGGACTAGCGGGAGTACCGGGGAGCTGTTTTTT. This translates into CASRTSGSTGELFF.

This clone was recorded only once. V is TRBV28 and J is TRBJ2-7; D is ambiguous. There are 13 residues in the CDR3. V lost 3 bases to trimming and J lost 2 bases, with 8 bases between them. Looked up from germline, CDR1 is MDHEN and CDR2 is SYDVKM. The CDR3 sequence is CASSFVQTYEQYF. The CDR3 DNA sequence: TGTGCCAGCAGTTTCGTGCAGACCTACGAGCAGTACTTC.

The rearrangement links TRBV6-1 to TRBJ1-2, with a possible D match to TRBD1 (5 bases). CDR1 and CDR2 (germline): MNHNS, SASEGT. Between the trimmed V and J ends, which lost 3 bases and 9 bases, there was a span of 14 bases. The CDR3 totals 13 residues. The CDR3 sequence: CASSEGGRGSYTF. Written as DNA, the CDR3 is TGTGCCAGCAGTGAGGGGGGGAGGGGCAGCTACACCTTC.

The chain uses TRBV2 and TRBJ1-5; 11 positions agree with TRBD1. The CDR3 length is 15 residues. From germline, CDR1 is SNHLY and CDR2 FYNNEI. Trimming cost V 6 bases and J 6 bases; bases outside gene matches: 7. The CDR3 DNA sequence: TGTGCCAGCAGAACGGACAGGGGGCGGGTTCAGCCCCAGCATTTT. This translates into CASRTDRGRVQPQHF.